These 3 T cell receptor beta chains originate from one sample sequenced in a study of blood T cells in healthy people across ages. Primed by a sample-barcoded 5' primer and a J-beta primer mix, a second PCR proceeded for roughly 6 to 12 cycles. TCRdb reprocessed the 5' RACE reads with MiXCR, giving one entry per CDR3 protein. The table lists about 800,000 distinct CDR3 sequences, about 45% of them singletons. Sequenced input: blood. These TCRs come from a man older than 75 in good health.

This clonotype was picked up a small number of times. The chain couples TRBV20-1 to TRBJ2-5, with D unresolved. V lost 6 bases, J lost 4 bases, and 15 bases lay in between. This CDR3 is built from 13 residues. Looked up from germline, CDR1 is DFQATT and CDR2 is SNEGSKA (reference sequence). The CDR3 DNA sequence: TGCAGTGCCAGGCCACAACCACGAGAGACCCAGTACTTC. Protein sequence: CSARPQPRETQYF.

This clonotype appeared a few times. The V call is TRBV6-2 or TRBV6-3, the J call TRBJ2-5, with D hard to call. The DNA matches TRBJ2-7 better at its end, which makes the J call doubtful. The CDR3 extends over 14 amino acids. Germline V gene data show CDR1 as MNHEY and CDR2 as SVGEGT. The CDR3 sequence is CASSYSMLGYEQYF. In nucleotides, the CDR3 is TGTGCCAGCAGTTACTCGATGCTGGGGTACGAGCAGTACTTC.

This clonotype has a handful of counts. The V and J genes are TRBV30 and TRBJ1-2; TRBD1 matches 7 bases. This CDR3 has 13 residues. Germline V gene lookup returns CDR1 GTSNPN and CDR2 SVGIG (reference sequence). V dropped 1 base and J dropped 7; count of bases not matched to a gene: 6. Here the CDR3 reads CAWSGTGLGGYTF. CDR3 sequence (DNA): TGTGCCTGGAGTGGGACAGGTCTGGGTGGCTACACCTTC.